This T cell receptor beta chain was sequenced during a study of blood T cells in healthy people across ages. The length of the CDR3 is 19 residues. V gave up 7 bases and J gave up 0 bases, with 26 bases separating them. Primed by a sample-barcoded 5' primer and a J-beta primer mix, a second PCR proceeded for roughly 7 to 12 cycles. TCRdb independently ran MiXCR on the 5' RACE reads; one entry per CDR3 protein. The sample includes about 1.7 million distinct CDR3 sequences, 28% of them seen just once. Material for sequencing was blood. The chain links TRBV12-3 or TRBV12-4 to TRBJ2-3; D may match TRBD1 or TRBD2 (5 bases each). The sequence was obtained from a woman in her twenties or thirties in good health. Written as DNA, the CDR3 is TGTGCCAGCAAGGGTGCCGGGGCTTTACCAACCGGGAGCACAGATACGCAGTATTTT. Amino acids: CASKGAGALPTGSTDTQYF.